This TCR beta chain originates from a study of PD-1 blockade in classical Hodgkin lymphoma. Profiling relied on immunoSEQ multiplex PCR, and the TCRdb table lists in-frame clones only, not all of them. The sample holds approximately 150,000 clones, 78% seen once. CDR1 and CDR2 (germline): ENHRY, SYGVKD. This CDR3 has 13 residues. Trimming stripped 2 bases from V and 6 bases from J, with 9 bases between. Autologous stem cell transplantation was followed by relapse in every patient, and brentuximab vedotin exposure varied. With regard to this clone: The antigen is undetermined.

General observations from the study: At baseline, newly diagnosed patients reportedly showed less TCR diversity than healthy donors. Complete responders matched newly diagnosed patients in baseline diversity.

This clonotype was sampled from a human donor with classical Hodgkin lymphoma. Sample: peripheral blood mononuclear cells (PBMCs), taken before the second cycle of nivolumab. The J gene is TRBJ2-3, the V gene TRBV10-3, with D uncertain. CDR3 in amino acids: CAISETQRDTQYF. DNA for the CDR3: TGTGCCATCAGTGAGACTCAGAGGGATACGCAGTATTTT.